This T cell receptor (beta chain) was sequenced in a study of shared clonotypes between healthy human individuals. About the research overall: Three CD4 naive, three CD4 memory, two CD8 naive and one CD8 memory plate were used per donor.

Researchers partitioned CD4+ cells into CD45RA+ naive and CD45RA-negative memory subsets. Comment on this clone: The antigen remains undetermined. At the DNA level, this CDR3 is encoded by other sequences in the same sample as well.

The repertoire was sequenced with immunoSEQ multiplex PCR; TCRdb's copy has only in-frame clones and lacks some. The data show hundreds of thousands of clones, around 73% seen once. Overall study results and limits: Compared with memory subsets, naive subsets generally had larger estimated richness. Clonotypes which were not shared had lower generation probabilities than clonotypes that all four donors shared.

V was cut by 4 bases and J by 1 base, with 7 bases left in between. CDR1 LNHDA and CDR2 SQIVND come from the germline V gene (reference sequence). This CDR3 spans 13 amino acids. The source is a woman between 25 and 40 years old in good health. Sequenced: memory CD4+ T cells sorted from blood. Subset meaning: CD45RA-negative fraction. The rearrangement uses TRBV19 and TRBJ1-1, with TRBD1 as a possible D gene (5 bases). The DNA for the CDR3 is TGTGCCAGTAGTACAACAGGGAACACTGAAGCTTTCTTT. Its protein product is CASSTTGNTEAFF.